This T cell receptor (beta chain) came from a study of blood T cell repertoires in COVID-19. Overall study: Material from acute and convalescent COVID-19 was sourced from the United States, Italy and Spain. From T cells, B-cell-depleted T cells, or PBMCs came the material, which was cDNA or gDNA.

Original processing methods: From reference gene primer amplification, estimates of nucleated cell counts were derived. Sequenced by immunoSEQ multiplex PCR; TCRdb stores in-frame clones only, minus some. D and trimming were read from the DNA, whereas the V and J calls and clone size are those reported in that table. The profile shows 65,000 or so clones, roughly 90% of them singletons. V lost 2 bases to trimming and J lost 4 bases, with 6 bases between them. Germline values: CDR1 MNHEY, CDR2 SVGAGI. The CDR3 sequence is 13 residues long. The genes are TRBV6-5 and TRBJ1-5; D gene uncertain. The clonotype originates from a man aged 60 to 69 with acute or convalescent COVID-19. Input material: peripheral blood. CDR3 bases: TGTGCCAGCAGTTACCTCAGGAATCAGCCCCAGCATTTT. It translates to CASSYLRNQPQHF.